These 23 T cell receptor beta chains were sequenced from one sample in a study of shared clonotypes between healthy human individuals. Terminally differentiated effector memory CD45RA+ cells were left out of the naive CD8 fraction, which was CD45RO-negative and positively selected for CCR7. Assay: immunoSEQ multiplex PCR; the TCRdb copy retains only in-frame clones and omits some. Of roughly 2,000,000 clones listed, just under 95% were seen once; the top ten hold about 1.7%. Material: naive CD8+ T cells from PBMCs. Every receptor here comes from a man younger than 30 in good health. Some clones in this sample may be carry-over from other donors' samples.

Points on this clone: The sample holds other DNA sequences that translate to the same CDR3. V and J are TRBV6-5 and TRBJ2-5; 7 bases map to TRBD2. The germline CDR1 and CDR2 sequences are MNHEY and SVGAGI. The CDR3 has 14 amino acids. V was pared by 0 bases and J by 4 bases, with 2 bases of the junction left unmatched. For the CDR3, the DNA is TGTGCCAGCAGTTACTCGACGGGAGGAGAGACCCAGTACTTC. Translating gives CASSYSTGGETQYF.

The J gene is TRBJ2-7, the V gene TRBV7-2; weak D call: TRBD2 (6 bases). V lost 3 bases, J lost 6 bases, and 12 bases lay in between. CDR1 is SGHTA and CDR2 is FQGNSA in the germline V gene. The CDR3 covers 13 residues. CDR3 region: CASSLGGISEQYF. The CDR3 DNA is TGTGCCAGCAGCTTGGGGGGAATCAGCGAGCAGTACTTC.

The gene calls are TRBV6-5 and TRBJ2-1; tentatively, D is TRBD1 or TRBD2 (6 bases each). Germline CDR1 reads MNHEY; CDR2 reads SVGAGI. V was shortened by 0 bases and J by 7 bases, with 16 bases between the two germline ends. The CDR3 spans 16 residues. CDR3 coding DNA: TGTGCCAGCAGTTACTCGTCGGGGGCCGCCCTAAATGAGCAGTTCTTC. This encodes CASSYSSGAALNEQFF.

As to this clone: Other nucleotide sequences from this sample produce the same CDR3. The chain has TRBV25-1 and TRBJ1-1; 8 bases match TRBD1. This CDR3 has 12 amino acids. V trimming: 5 bases; J trimming: 5 bases; junction bases outside the gene matches: 1. Germline V gene lookup returns CDR1 MGHDK and CDR2 SYGVNS. CDR3 region: CASSTGGTEAFF. CDR3 nucleotides: TGTGCCAGCAGTACAGGGGGGACTGAAGCTTTCTTT.

This chain connects TRBV13 to TRBJ2-7; a weak D match, TRBD2 (5 bases). Germline lookup yields CDR1 PRHDT and CDR2 FYEKMQ (reference sequence). The CDR3 is 13 amino acids. The V gene lost 4 bases and the J gene lost 5 bases, with 12 bases spanning the gap. The CDR3 sequence is CASSWAGGDEQYF. The DNA for the CDR3 is TGTGCCAGCAGCTGGGCGGGCGGCGACGAGCAGTACTTC.

This chain links TRBV10-2 with TRBJ2-2, with 8 bases identical to TRBD2. Looked up from germline, CDR1 is WSHSY and CDR2 is SAAADI. This CDR3 has 16 residues. With V trimmed by 2 bases and J by 6 bases, 8 bases remained unmatched. The CDR3 nucleotides read TGCGCCAGCAGTGAGCGCGGGGGGAGAGCCCCCGGGGAGCTGTTTTTT. It codes for CASSERGGRAPGELFF.

The chain recombines TRBV20-1 with TRBJ2-1; D not certain. The ends were cut back, 3 bases at V and 7 bases at J, with 4 bases in the middle. This CDR3 comprises 10 residues. CDR1 and CDR2 (germline): DFQATT, SNEGSKA (reference sequence). The DNA of the CDR3 is TGCAGTGCTAGTAGGAATGAGCAGTTCTTC. This sequence encodes CSASRNEQFF.

J is TRBJ2-7 and V is TRBV7-9, with D maybe TRBD2 (5 bases). The CDR3 consists of 12 residues. Germline V lookup: CDR1 SEHNR, CDR2 FQNEAQ (reference sequence). V was cut by 5 bases and J by 5 bases, with 10 bases left in between. The chain's CDR3 is CASSPVRDEQYF. CDR3 DNA sequence: TGTGCCAGCAGCCCAGTGAGGGACGAGCAGTACTTC.

The CDR3, as DNA: TGTGCCAGCAGCTCCGGGACTTCCCCAAACCAAGAGACCCAGTACTTC. Translation gives CASSSGTSPNQETQYF. The V gene is TRBV7-9, the J gene TRBJ2-5, with a weak D call TRBD2 (6 bases). Germline CDR1 SEHNR, CDR2 FQNEAQ (reference sequence). V lost 4 bases to trimming and J lost 0 bases, with 15 bases between them. The CDR3 totals 16 residues.

This rearrangement joins TRBV28 to TRBJ1-1, with D possibly being TRBD1 (5 bases). Germline V CDR1 and CDR2: MDHEN, SYDVKM. V was clipped by 6 bases and J by 0 bases, with 17 bases between them. The CDR3 spans 16 residues. CDR3 coding DNA: TGTGCCAGCAGGGACGAGCGGGGACCTATGAACACTGAAGCTTTCTTT. It encodes CASRDERGPMNTEAFF.

J is TRBJ2-1 and V is TRBV9, with 7 bases matching TRBD2. CDR1 SGDLS and CDR2 YYNGEE come from the germline V gene. With V trimmed by 0 bases and J by 5 bases, 2 bases remained unmatched. The CDR3 spans 14 residues. The CDR3 DNA reads TGTGCCAGCAGCGTAGCTGGGGGGGACAATGAGCAGTTCTTC. Its translation is CASSVAGGDNEQFF.

V is TRBV7-9 and J is TRBJ2-1; possible D gene TRBD1, 5 bases. The V gene's germline CDR1 is SEHNR and CDR2 FQNEAQ (reference sequence). The CDR3 spans 15 residues. V lost 11 bases and J lost 0, with 17 bases in between. The CDR3 loop reads CAVYVGPSSYNEQFF. As DNA, the CDR3 is TGTGCCGTTTATGTGGGGCCGTCCTCCTACAATGAGCAGTTCTTC.

Worth noting for this clone: The sample carries other DNA sequences with the same CDR3. This rearrangement joins TRBV5-4 to TRBJ1-5, with unresolved D. Between the trimmed V and J ends, which lost 4 bases and 2 bases, there was a span of 4 bases. This CDR3 contains 12 residues. Germline CDR1 is SGHNT and CDR2 is YYREEE (reference sequence). In DNA, the CDR3 is TGTGCCAGCAGCGAGGGCAATCAGCCCCAGCATTTT. Protein: CASSEGNQPQHF.

This chain joins TRBV10-1 and TRBJ2-3, with TRBD2 identical over 7 bases. Germline CDR1 reads WNHNN; CDR2 reads SYGVQD (reference sequence). Losses at the gene ends were 6 bases for V and 0 bases for J; bases not matched to a gene: 12. This CDR3 is built from 17 residues. The CDR3 loop reads CASSQAGKLRSTDTQYF. Here the CDR3 DNA reads TGCGCCAGCAGCCAAGCGGGAAAACTAAGAAGCACAGATACGCAGTATTTT.

This clone was counted a single time. The chain carries TRBV4-1 and TRBJ2-7; maybe TRBD2 (5 bases). CDR1 and CDR2 from the germline V gene are MGHRA and YSYEKL. The ends were cut back, 1 base at V and 5 bases at J, with 15 bases in the middle. This CDR3 is 15 amino acids long. The CDR3 DNA sequence: TGCGCCAGCAGCCAAGGATCGCGCATCGGGGACGAGCAGTACTTC. Its protein is CASSQGSRIGDEQYF.

On this clone: Other DNA sequences within the sample encode an identical CDR3. V usage is TRBV28 and J usage is TRBJ2-7; D is ambiguous. In germline, CDR1 is MDHEN, CDR2 SYDVKM. The CDR3 consists of 13 residues. V gave up 2 bases and J gave up 3 bases, with 8 bases separating them. The chain's CDR3 is CASSLLSGYEQYF. As DNA, the CDR3 is TGTGCCAGCAGTTTACTATCCGGCTACGAGCAGTACTTC.

The chain employs TRBV25-1 and TRBJ2-1; 8 bases match TRBD2. Trimming took 1 base from V and 5 from J; bases not matched to a gene: 1. The germline V gene encodes CDR1 MGHDK and CDR2 SYGVNS. This CDR3 is 14 amino acids long. The DNA for the CDR3 is TGTGCCAGCAGTGAATGGCGGGGGGACAATGAGCAGTTCTTC. This encodes CASSEWRGDNEQFF. The entire variable domain, with the rest obtained from reference TRBV25-1 and TRBJ2-1, is as follows: EADIYQTPRYLVIGTGKKITLECSQTMGHDKMYWYQQDPGMELHLIHYSYGVNSTEKGDLSSESTVSRIRTEHFPLTLESARPSHTSQYLCASSEWRGDNEQFFGPGTRLTVL.

The V gene is TRBV9, the J gene TRBJ2-1; TRBD2 matches 9 bases. This CDR3 is 13 amino acids long. Looked up from germline, CDR1 is SGDLS and CDR2 is YYNGEE. The V and J ends lost 6 bases and 8 bases, in that order; junction bases with no gene match: 6. Here the CDR3 DNA reads TGTGCCAGCACAGCGGGAGGTGGCGATGAGCAGTTCTTC. Translating gives CASTAGGGDEQFF.

This clone was counted between two and nine times. This chain links TRBV19 with TRBJ1-1; maybe TRBD1 (5 bases). CDR3 length: 13 amino acids. Germline V gene data show CDR1 as LNHDA and CDR2 as SQIVND (reference sequence). V was shortened by 5 bases and J by 1 base, with 8 bases between the two germline ends. CDR3 coding DNA: TGTGCCAGTAGTTCAAGGGGGAACACTGAAGCTTTCTTT. This sequence encodes CASSSRGNTEAFF.

The chain joins TRBV27 to TRBJ2-5; 10 nucleotides align to TRBD1. The CDR3 has 14 residues. Germline loops: CDR1 MNHEY, CDR2 SMNVEV (reference sequence). V was clipped by 2 bases and J by 3 bases; unmatched bases: 0. The CDR3 coding sequence is TGTGCCAGCAGTTTAGGGACAGGGGAAGAGACCCAGTACTTC. This codes for CASSLGTGEETQYF.

The V gene is TRBV19, the J gene TRBJ2-1; D is uncertain. V lost 5 bases, J lost 6 bases, and 17 bases lay in between. The CDR3 has 15 amino acids. The germline gives CDR1 LNHDA, CDR2 SQIVND (reference sequence). The CDR3 loop is CASSPTPGAGNEQFF. As DNA, the CDR3 is TGTGCCAGTAGTCCGACCCCGGGCGCCGGCAATGAGCAGTTCTTC. Based on the CDR3 plus reference TRBV19 and TRBJ2-1, the full variable domain is DGGITQSPKYLFRKEGQNVTLSCEQNLNHDAMYWYRQDPGQGLRLIYYSQIVNDFQKGDIAEGYSVSREKKESFPLTVTSAQKNPTAFYLCASSPTPGAGNEQFFGPGTRLTVL.

This clone was recorded a few times. Distinct nucleotide sequences in the sample also encode this CDR3. This chain links TRBV9 with TRBJ2-2; D is uncertain. Looked up from germline, CDR1 is SGDLS and CDR2 is YYNGEE. V lost 4 bases and J 4 bases, leaving 5 bases between the germline ends. The length of the CDR3 is 12 residues. The CDR3 here is CASSLPTGELFF. CDR3 bases: TGTGCCAGCAGCCTACCCACCGGGGAGCTGTTTTTT.

The sample holds a few counts of this clone. The CDR3 DNA follows: TGTGCCAGCATTGGGGAGACGGCTGAAGCTTTCTTT. Its protein product is CASIGETAEAFF. The rearrangement joins TRBV27 to TRBJ1-1; the D is unclear. Germline CDR1 and CDR2: MNHEY and SMNVEV (reference sequence). The CDR3 totals 12 residues. V shed 7 bases and J shed 6 bases, with 12 bases lying between them.